This TCR beta chain was profiled in a study of T cells in Graves' hyperthyroidism and ophthalmopathy. As for the study in general: Peripheral blood was secured at the point of initial diagnosis, before any treatment. Overall study findings and caveats: The model forecast ophthalmopathy, anticipating it by a median around 6.5 months before onset.

This clonotype was picked up many times. Antigen specificity is unknown. With a duration under 2 months, the hyperthyroidism was newly diagnosed in patients aged 18 to 65. Template material for amplifying TCR beta CDR3 regions consisted of RNA transcripts. The TCR CDR3 was amplified in a first-round RT-PCR using the HTBI primer set. TCRdb itself ran the multiplex PCR reads through MiXCR, one entry per CDR3 protein. The sample shows roughly 180,000 distinct CDR3 sequences, approximately 9% of them seen only once. This clonotype originated in a woman under 30 with Graves' hyperthyroidism that later progressed to Graves' ophthalmopathy. Input material: blood.

The CDR3 region is CASSIRLASGETQYF. The CDR3 bases are TGTGCCAGCAGCATCCGACTAGCGAGCGGAGAGACCCAGTACTTC. The chain recombines TRBV3-1 with TRBJ2-5, with TRBD2 matching over 8 bases. This CDR3 comprises 15 residues. The germline V gene encodes CDR1 LGHDT and CDR2 YNNKEL (reference sequence). V trimming: 5 bases; J trimming: 4 bases; junction bases outside the gene matches: 9.